There are a few counts of the clone carrying this T cell receptor beta chain. This sample was included in a study of blood T cell repertoires in COVID-19. Study details: Sources were T cells, B-cell-depleted T cells, or PBMCs; the material itself was cDNA or gDNA.

How the authors handled the data: Cell counts per sample came from amplifying reference gene primers. Sequenced by immunoSEQ multiplex PCR; TCRdb stores in-frame clones only, minus some. D and trimming were read from the DNA, whereas the V and J calls and clone size are those reported in that table. The profile covers 150,000 or so clones, with 65% to 90% appearing a single time and 5.5% to 8% taken by the ten largest. Germline CDR1 is SQVTM and CDR2 is ANQGSEA. The V end was cut by 2 bases, the J end by 9 bases, with 13 bases between. The CDR3 totals 12 residues. This TCR was sampled from a woman between 50 and 59 years old in a cohort sampled during active or convalescent COVID-19. Material: peripheral blood. This chain links TRBV29-1 with TRBJ1-1; perhaps TRBD1 as D (6 bases). The CDR3 DNA reads TGCAGCGTTGAACCGCCACAGGGTAAAGCTTTCTTT. Protein product: CSVEPPQGKAFF.